This T cell receptor (beta chain) was identified in a study of long-term antiretroviral therapy in people with HIV (dated by TCRdb to between 2022 and 2023). Turning to the overall study: The earliest samples were collected approximately a decade before the 2015 WHO recommendation for immediate ART, a period when ART was typically delayed until CD4 counts fell. Test extractions of a monoclonal T-cell line alongside a few dozen polyclonal samples showed no cross-contamination during QIAcube processing. Of the approximately 30 participants with HIV, 10 to 11 were female. The cohort contributed over 150 cryopreserved PBMC samples from 25 to 35 adults with confirmed HIV infection, collected serially over a mean of roughly 6 years (range 1-12). This retrospective serial study examined whether starting ART and sustained HIV suppression were associated with changes in the composition and diversity of the TRB repertoire in peripheral blood.

General findings and caveats noted by the study authors: Narrower CDR3 length ranges were observed in HIV repertoires than in controls, and an antigen-experienced repertoire with only a slight naive shift after ART was suggested by the network structure. The repertoire was dominated across all time points by expanded TRB clones identified before ART initiation, although this dominance was seen to fluctuate and to decrease in many PLHIV after ART. Owing to limited PBMC availability, only the TCR beta chain was sequenced, without alpha chain pairing. Starting ART was linked to a significant rise in TRB diversity, yet even with long-term ART the diversity remained significantly lower than in transplant donor controls. The samples were dated from about 2004 to 2018, and the ART regimens that were used may be less effective than current ART regimens. Because pre-ART samples had limited cell numbers, profiling was done on unsorted PBMC rather than on sorted CD4+ and CD8+ T cells. Inferences about post-ART repertoire changes were limited because no data were available on ART adherence, viral resistance or therapy changes.

Only one count was recorded for this clone. Its antigen is currently not known. The record has no base qualities; no much larger clone is one base away. V drops 2 bases and J drops 4 bases, leaving 6 bases in between. The CDR3 numbers 13 residues from cysteine through phenylalanine. Only CDR3 DNA is held: 39 bases, read in frame from base 1. The germline V gene specifies SGHRS as CDR1 and YFSETQ as CDR2. The immunoSEQ hsTCRB v3.0 assay was used at survey level resolution for TRB variable region sequencing. The target sequencing depth for TRB was about 35,000-50,000 T-cell genomes per sample. TRB libraries were pooled and sequenced on an Illumina MiSeq using a v3 150-cycle kit. Per the original workflow: Analysis of repertoires was carried out in R inside a reproducible Nextflow workflow spanning QC, data transformation and analysis. LymphoSeq2, an R package for exploring AIRR-Seq data, was used to implement the custom analyses. After excluding several samples that yielded fewer than 5000 total TRB sequences, 188 HIV repertoires remained for analysis. Among the 180 to 200 retained HIV repertoires, roughly 60 were collected before ART initiation and roughly 130 were collected after ART initiation. Repertoires were downsampled to 5000 TRB nucleotide sequences, with summary statistics averaged over 100 downsampling iterations. Only TRB sequences with CDR3 regions of at least seven amino acids were retained for analysis. A Shannon entropy-derived clonality score and the Gini coefficient were used to measure diversity. In the repertoire networks, any two of the top 5000 CDR3 amino acid sequences were connected whenever the two sequences differed by an edit distance of one. Antigen specificity groups and MHC restriction were predicted for TRB CDR3 amino acid sequences with GLIPH2. To flag known CMV, EBV, HIV or tissue antigen associations, CDR3 amino acid sequences were matched against VDJdb and McPAS-TCR. Pre-ART, post-ART and control groups were compared with Wilcoxon signed-rank tests and Holm-Bonferroni correction. TCRdb provides this immuneACCESS table in a form limited to in-frame rearrangements. Some clones are lacking; in checked studies, under half of them reflect an unresolved V gene, and why the rest are absent is not known. That table furnishes V, J and clone size, whereas the DNA furnished D and trimming. This sample has about 16,000 clones in its table, and around 80% of those were observed once. The top ten hold 20% to 25% of the sample.

Inclusion was restricted to participants for whom at least one PBMC sample before ART initiation and at least two post-ART samples were available. Every participant with HIV received treatment in the United States of America. Cryopreserved samples of about 1-10 million PBMC were thawed and washed before DNA extraction. At the time of the earliest PBMC sample, participants with HIV were aged between about 20 and 54 years. PBMC samples from each participant spanned 1-4 timepoints before ART initiation and 2-8 timepoints after ART initiation, with a median of 7 samples. For every participant, serial HIV viral load, CD4+ T-cell count, ART history and demographic data were obtained. Genomic DNA was extracted from unsorted PBMC with a Qiagen kit on a QIAcube, processed in batches of 12 samples.

This TCR was recovered from a man aged 40-55 years with HIV. This specimen consisted of unsorted PBMCs, obtained 2.1 years after starting antiretroviral therapy. The V and J genes are TRBV5-1 and TRBJ2-2; the D gene assignment is ambiguous. The CDR3 corresponds to CASSFGLTGELFF. The DNA sequence is TGCGCCAGCAGCTTCGGTCTCACCGGGGAGCTGTTTTTT.